This T cell receptor beta chain derives from a study of blood T cell repertoires in COVID-19. In the study overall: The United States, Italy and Spain supplied acute and convalescent COVID-19 samples.

The V and J ends lost 3 bases and 11 bases respectively, with 19 bases between them. CDR3 length: 14 residues. Germline CDR1 reads LNHDA; CDR2 reads SQIVND (reference sequence). The data were produced by immunoSEQ multiplex PCR, yet TCRdb's version contains in-frame clones alone and is incomplete. This table holds around 170,000 clones, 88% found once. Recovery among Cohort 3 donors was established by two negative PCRs, clearance, or symptom resolution. Sequencing used PBMCs or T cells enriched from blood (not recorded which). The chain employs TRBV19 and TRBJ1-1; a weak D match, TRBD1 (5 bases). The sequence came from a woman aged 18-29 years who had recovered from COVID-19. The CDR3 nucleotides are TGTGCCAGTAGTATCCCCAGGGAAGGTGTAGGTGCTTTCTTT. It is translated as CASSIPREGVGAFF. Together with reference TRBV19 and TRBJ1-1, the CDR3 gives the full variable domain: DGGITQSPKYLFRKEGQNVTLSCEQNLNHDAMYWYRQDPGQGLRLIYYSQIVNDFQKGDIAEGYSVSREKKESFPLTVTSAQKNPTAFYLCASSIPREGVGAFFGQGTRLTVV.